This T cell receptor (beta chain) was sequenced in a study of blood T cell repertoires in COVID-19. Overall study context: The analysed material was cDNA or gDNA that came from T cells, B-cell-depleted T cells, or PBMCs.

Deletions cut 4 bases from V and 9 bases from J, with 13 bases between. The CDR3 sequence is 13 residues long. Germline V gives CDR1 LGHDT, CDR2 YNNKEL (reference sequence). Original processing notes: From reference gene primer amplification, estimates of nucleated cell counts were derived. Produced via immunoSEQ multiplex PCR; TCRdb's table is partial and in-frame only. V and J calls plus clone size are reproduced from that table; the DNA served to infer D and trimming. The data contain hundreds of thousands of clones, approximately 83% of them singletons. The chain joins TRBV3-1 (or the pseudogene TRBV3-2) to TRBJ2-1; maybe TRBD2 (6 bases). The sample comprised peripheral blood. The clonotype was recovered from a young woman who had recovered from COVID-19. CDR3 amino acids: CASSLGLVGEQFF. The CDR3, as DNA: TGTGCCAGCAGCCTGGGACTTGTAGGTGAGCAGTTCTTC.